Presented here are 14 T cell receptor beta chains from one specimen sequenced in a study of beta chain features in type 1 diabetes. Every bit of the isolated RNA underwent reverse transcription, so sequencing read expressed TCRB transcripts. Profiling relied on immunoSEQ multiplex PCR, and the TCRdb table lists in-frame clones only, not all of them. The sample carries under 800,000 clones, 15% to 18% recorded once. Sequenced: naive CD4+ T cells from blood. These TCRs come from a man aged 18 to 30 in good health.

In this sample, this clone turned up a few times. Other DNA sequences in the same sample also yield this CDR3. V gene TRBV4-2 combines with J gene TRBJ1-5; no clear D. The CDR3 runs 13 residues. Germline lookup yields CDR1 LGHNA and CDR2 YNFKEQ. Trimming removed 0 bases at V and 7 bases at J, with 7 bases between. Written as DNA, the CDR3 is TGTGCCAGCAGCCAAGACGGTGACCAGCCCCAGCATTTT. Translation: CASSQDGDQPQHF.

This clone occurred a few times. The V gene is TRBV7-2, the J gene TRBJ2-5, with D maybe TRBD2 (6 bases). Looked up from germline, CDR1 is SGHTA and CDR2 is FQGNSA. Deletions cut 0 bases from V and 5 bases from J, with 16 bases between. The CDR3 contains 16 residues. The CDR3 spells CASSLAMASGRETQYF. The CDR3 DNA follows: TGTGCCAGCAGCTTAGCGATGGCGTCAGGGAGGGAGACCCAGTACTTC. Based on the CDR3 plus reference TRBV7-2 and TRBJ2-5, the full variable domain is GAGVSQSPSNKVTEKGKDVELRCDPISGHTALYWYRQSLGQGLEFLIYFQGNSAPDKSGLPSDRFSAERTGGSVSTLTIQRTQQEDSAVYLCASSLAMASGRETQYFGPGTRLLVL.

J is TRBJ1-2 and V is TRBV15, with a weak D call TRBD1 (5 bases). Deletions cut 0 bases from V and 4 bases from J, with 15 bases between. This CDR3 region has 16 residues. From germline, CDR1 is LNHNV and CDR2 YYDKDF (reference sequence). The CDR3 DNA follows: TGTGCCACCAGCAGAGATCTGCAGGGTGGCGCCTATGGCTACACCTTC. It encodes CATSRDLQGGAYGYTF.

This rearrangement joins TRBV5-4 to TRBJ1-6, with 9 bases identical to TRBD1. J gave up 9 bases and V 3 bases, and 4 bases lay outside the gene matches. The CDR3 sequence is 14 residues long. Per the germline V gene, CDR1 is SGHNT and CDR2 is YYREEE (reference sequence). DNA for the CDR3: TGTGCCAGCAGCTCGGGACAGGGCACTTCACCCCTCCACTTT. Translated: CASSSGQGTSPLHF.

This clone was seen a few times. V usage is TRBV7-9 and J usage is TRBJ2-7; D gene uncertain. The CDR3 is made up of 12 amino acids. V lost 2 bases and J lost 5, with 7 bases in between. Germline V gene sequence: CDR1 SEHNR, CDR2 FQNEAQ (reference sequence). The CDR3 DNA reads as TGTGCCAGCAGCTTAAGGTGGAACGAGCAGTACTTC. Translation: CASSLRWNEQYF.

This clone was found a few times. The gene calls are TRBV11-1 and TRBJ1-2; 8 bases match TRBD1. The germline CDR1 and CDR2 sequences are SGHAT and FQDESV (reference sequence). The CDR3 contains 18 residues. Losses at the gene ends were 4 bases for V and 4 bases for J; bases not matched to a gene: 17. CDR3 sequence: CASSSGRRGQGKTYGYTF. CDR3 nucleotide sequence: TGTGCCAGCAGCTCTGGCCGTCGTGGACAGGGAAAAACCTATGGCTACACCTTC.

The chain uses TRBV7-2 and TRBJ2-7; no definite D call. Germline assignment: CDR1 SGHTA and CDR2 FQGNSA. V dropped 5 bases and J dropped 3 bases, with 26 bases sitting between them. This CDR3 has 18 amino acids. CDR3 nucleotide sequence: TGTGCCAGCAGCCCCCTGCTCAGTGGCTATTCCTTCGACTACGAGCAGTACTTC. Its translation: CASSPLLSGYSFDYEQYF.

This clone appeared a few times. The V call is TRBV27, the J call TRBJ1-2, with TRBD1 matching over 10 bases. Germline lookup yields CDR1 MNHEY and CDR2 SMNVEV (reference sequence). V trimming: 6 bases; J trimming: 7 bases; junction bases outside the gene matches: 8. This CDR3 contains 14 residues. DNA for the CDR3: TGTGCCAGCAGCCGGGACAGGGGCGTAGGTGGCTACACCTTC. This gives the protein CASSRDRGVGGYTF.

Note on this clone: In the same sample, other DNA sequences code for this CDR3. This sequence joins TRBV5-1 and TRBJ1-1; the D gene is possibly TRBD1 (6 bases). The CDR3 has 13 amino acids. Germline CDR1 is SGHRS and CDR2 is YFSETQ. V was cut by 3 bases and J by 2 bases, with 8 bases left in between. The CDR3 nucleotides are TGCGCCAGCAGCTGGACAGCCAACACTGAAGCTTTCTTT. Amino acid sequence: CASSWTANTEAFF.

This clone was seen a handful of times. The chain uses TRBV18 and TRBJ1-1, with 9 nucleotides matching TRBD1. V lost 5 bases and J lost 6; bases outside the gene matches: 10. The CDR3 runs 15 residues. Germline V gives CDR1 KGHSH, CDR2 LQKENI. CDR3 sequence: CASSTGRDRVSEAFF. The CDR3 DNA reads TGTGCCAGCTCAACAGGCCGGGACAGGGTTTCTGAAGCTTTCTTT.

The DNA for the CDR3 is TGTGCCAGCAGTAGCAGGGAGTCCCCTTATGGCTACACCTTC. This translates into CASSSRESPYGYTF. The rearrangement links TRBV6-6 to TRBJ1-2; D may be TRBD1 (5 bases). This CDR3 region has 14 residues. With 5 bases removed from V and 5 bases from J, the gap between germline ends came to 15 bases. Germline CDR1 is MNHNY and CDR2 is SVGAGI (reference sequence).

This clone was counted between two and nine times. The chain joins TRBV28 to TRBJ1-5; D call uncertain. Trimming pared 5 bases from V and 2 bases from J, leaving 13 bases between. The germline V gene has CDR1 MDHEN and CDR2 SYDVKM. This CDR3 has 15 amino acids. Here the CDR3 DNA reads TGTGCCAGCAGTGGCGGGTACTTTGGCAATCAGCCCCAGCATTTT. Protein sequence: CASSGGYFGNQPQHF.

This clone was seen a handful of times. The rearrangement links TRBV2 to TRBJ1-1; D ambiguous. CDR3 length equals 15 residues. CDR1 SNHLY and CDR2 FYNNEI come from the germline V gene. V was shortened by 6 bases and J by 0 bases, with 14 bases between the two germline ends. The DNA of the CDR3 is TGTGCCAGCAGGCCAGTGGATTCCATGAACACTGAAGCTTTCTTT. This codes for CASRPVDSMNTEAFF.

This clone turned up a few times. The chain combines TRBV25-1 with TRBJ2-5; D possibly matches TRBD1 or TRBD2 (6 bases each). V lost 3 bases to trimming and J lost 2 bases, with 16 bases between them. The CDR3 is 16 amino acids. CDR1 is MGHDK, CDR2 SYGVNS, per germline. CDR3 sequence reads: CASSDGGRGTQETQYF. CDR3 bases: TGTGCCAGCAGTGACGGGGGCAGGGGAACGCAAGAGACCCAGTACTTC.